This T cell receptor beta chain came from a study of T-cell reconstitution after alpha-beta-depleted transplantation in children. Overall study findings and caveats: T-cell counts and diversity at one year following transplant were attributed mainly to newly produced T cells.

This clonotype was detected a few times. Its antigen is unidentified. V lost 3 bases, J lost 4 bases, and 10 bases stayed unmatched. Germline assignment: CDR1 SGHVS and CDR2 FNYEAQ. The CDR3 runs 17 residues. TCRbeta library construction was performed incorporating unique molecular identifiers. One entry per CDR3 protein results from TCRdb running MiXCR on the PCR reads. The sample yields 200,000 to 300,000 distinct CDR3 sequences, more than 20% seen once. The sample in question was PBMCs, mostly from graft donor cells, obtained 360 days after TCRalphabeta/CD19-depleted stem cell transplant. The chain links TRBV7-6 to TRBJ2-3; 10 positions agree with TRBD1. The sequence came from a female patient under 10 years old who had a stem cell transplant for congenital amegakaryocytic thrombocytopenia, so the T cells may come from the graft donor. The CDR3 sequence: CASSLGGTGELADTQYF. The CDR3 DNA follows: TGTGCCAGCAGCTTGGGAGGGACAGGGGAGTTAGCAGATACGCAGTATTTT.